The 19 T cell receptor beta chains given below trace back to one sample, sequenced in a study of T cells in Graves' hyperthyroidism and ophthalmopathy. RNA transcripts served as the template for amplifying TCR beta CDR3 regions. The HTBI primer set was used in a first-round RT-PCR of the TCR CDR3. TCRdb reprocessed the multiplex PCR reads with MiXCR, giving one entry per CDR3 protein. Of over 150,000 distinct CDR3 sequences in the sample, about 15% were seen once. Sequences were obtained from blood. The source is a woman between 45 and 65 years old with Graves' hyperthyroidism.

In its sample, this clonotype was seen a few times. The rearrangement uses TRBV7-2 and TRBJ2-7; no reliable D call. V gave up 0 bases and J gave up 0 bases, with 9 bases separating them. Per the germline V gene, CDR1 is SGHTA and CDR2 is FQGNSA. There are 15 residues in the CDR3. The CDR3 nucleotides read TGTGCCAGCAGCTTAGCTTCCTGGAGCTCCTACGAGCAGTACTTC. This encodes CASSLASWSSYEQYF.

This clonotype was recorded many times. The V call is TRBV7-3, the J call TRBJ2-1, with D perhaps matching TRBD1 (5 bases). The germline V and J ends were trimmed by 5 bases and 6 bases, with 14 bases remaining between them. Germline V gene sequence: CDR1 SGHTA, CDR2 FQGTGA. This CDR3 region has 14 residues. CDR3 DNA: TGTGCCAGCAGCCCTAGGGGATCCATCAATGAGCAGTTCTTC. Amino acid sequence: CASSPRGSINEQFF.

The chain combines TRBV3-1 with TRBJ1-1; no firm D call. In germline, CDR1 is LGHDT, CDR2 YNNKEL (reference sequence). Deletions cut 0 bases from V and 11 bases from J, with 16 bases between. This CDR3 has 14 amino acids. CDR3 DNA sequence: TGTGCCAGCAGCCAAGAGAGGGCCGACGCTGGCGCTTTCTTT. Translating it yields CASSQERADAGAFF.

The rearrangement joins TRBV20-1 to TRBJ1-1, with a tentative D call TRBD1 (6 bases). Germline V gene data show CDR1 as DFQATT and CDR2 as SNEGSKA (reference sequence). The CDR3 extends over 14 amino acids. V was trimmed by 6 bases and J by 3 bases, leaving 17 bases between them. In DNA form, the CDR3 reads TGCAGTGCCACTACAGGGAACGGGGACACTGAAGCTTTCTTT. Translating it yields CSATTGNGDTEAFF.

CDR3 DNA sequence: TGTGCCAGCAGTGCCCGGTACTACAATGAGCAGTTCTTC. It specifies CASSARYYNEQFF. The chain couples TRBV2 to TRBJ2-1; no reliable D call. Germline values: CDR1 SNHLY, CDR2 FYNNEI. The CDR3 consists of 13 residues. The V gene lost 4 bases and the J gene lost 3 bases, with 7 bases spanning the gap.

The chain employs TRBV4-1 and TRBJ2-1, with 11 bases fitting TRBD2. The V and J ends lost 2 bases and 7 bases, in that order; junction bases with no gene match: 7. The CDR3 is made up of 16 amino acids. Germline V gene sequence: CDR1 MGHRA, CDR2 YSYEKL. CDR3 DNA: TGCGCCAGCAGCCAACCTACTAGCGGGAGAGGAAATGAGCAGTTCTTC. Its protein product is CASSQPTSGRGNEQFF.

The gene calls are TRBV15 and TRBJ1-3, with D perhaps matching TRBD1 (5 bases). V lost 4 bases to trimming and J lost 0 bases, with 10 bases between them. CDR1 is LNHNV and CDR2 is YYDKDF in the germline V gene (reference sequence). The CDR3 sequence is 15 residues long. CDR3 sequence: CATSTGTNSGNTIYF. Written as DNA, the CDR3 is TGTGCCACCAGCACCGGGACTAACTCTGGAAACACCATATATTTT.

This clonotype was recorded at least ten times. The chain couples TRBV20-1 to TRBJ1-4, with D hard to call. In germline, CDR1 is DFQATT, CDR2 SNEGSKA (reference sequence). This CDR3 is built from 13 residues. V gave up 3 bases and J gave up 8 bases, with 13 bases separating them. In DNA form, the CDR3 reads TGCAGTGCTAGGTCCCAGGTGGAGGAAAAACTGTTTTTT. Amino acid sequence: CSARSQVEEKLFF.

V and J are TRBV28 and TRBJ2-7, with 7 bases identical to TRBD1. The V gene's germline CDR1 is MDHEN and CDR2 SYDVKM. The CDR3 sequence is 15 residues long. CDR3 bases: TGTCTCAGCAGCGAAGGGTGGGACAGTCCGTCCGAGCAGTACTTC. It codes for CLSSEGWDSPSEQYF.

This clonotype was counted at least ten times. The chain has TRBV27 and TRBJ1-5; tentative D call: TRBD1 (5 bases). The CDR3 runs 16 residues. The V end was cut by 5 bases, the J end by 0 bases, with 14 bases between. CDR1 and CDR2 (germline): MNHEY, SMNVEV (reference sequence). CDR3 sequence: CASSAIGGNSNQPQHF. CDR3 nucleotide sequence: TGTGCCAGCAGTGCCATCGGGGGTAATAGCAATCAGCCCCAGCATTTT.

The table lists this clonotype with many counts. The chain uses TRBV18 and TRBJ2-5; D is perhaps TRBD2 (6 bases). The CDR3 is 16 residues long. Trimming stripped 4 bases from V and 2 bases from J, with 17 bases between. Germline CDR1 is KGHSH and CDR2 is LQKENI. This CDR3 reads CASSRYRSGEQETQYF. The CDR3 DNA is TGTGCCAGCTCACGCTACCGTAGCGGCGAACAAGAGACCCAGTACTTC.

This clonotype was detected a few times. The chain has TRBV9 and TRBJ1-4, with 9 bases identical to TRBD1. The CDR3 extends over 14 amino acids. The germline CDR1 and CDR2 sequences are SGDLS and YYNGEE. The V gene end was trimmed by 2 bases and the J gene end by 8 bases; junction bases not matched to a gene: 4. The CDR3 DNA follows: TGTGCCAGCAGCGTCAGACAGGGGGAAGAAAAACTGTTTTTT. Amino acid sequence: CASSVRQGEEKLFF.

This clonotype was found many times. The chain carries TRBV12-3 or TRBV12-4 and TRBJ2-7; D is possibly TRBD1 (6 bases). The CDR3 has 15 residues. Trimming removed 6 bases at V and 4 bases at J, with 19 bases between. CDR3 sequence reads: CASRTGQPGGYEQYF. The CDR3 DNA reads TGTGCCAGCAGGACTGGACAGCCTGGTGGTTACGAGCAGTACTTC.

This clonotype occurred many times. V usage is TRBV3-1 and J usage is TRBJ2-3; the D gene is possibly TRBD2 (5 bases). From germline, CDR1 is LGHDT and CDR2 YNNKEL (reference sequence). This CDR3 region has 11 residues. V was shortened by 8 bases and J by 5 bases, with 8 bases between the two germline ends. CDR3 protein: CASLRGDTQYF. CDR3 bases: TGTGCCAGCCTACGGGGAGATACGCAGTATTTT.

This clonotype was seen many times. The chain is built from TRBV28 and TRBJ2-7, with TRBD1 matching over 8 bases. The CDR3 has 15 residues. CDR1 is MDHEN and CDR2 is SYDVKM in the germline V gene. V gave up 6 bases and J gave up 6 bases; unmatched junction bases: 13. CDR3 sequence (DNA): TGTGCCAGCAGGGGGACAGGACGAGTTTATAGCGAGCAGTACTTC. This gives the protein CASRGTGRVYSEQYF. Full variable domain (missing parts from reference TRBV28 and TRBJ2-7): DVKVTQSSRYLVKRTGEKVFLECVQDMDHENMFWYRQDPGLGLRLIYFSYDVKMKEKGDIPEGYSVSREKKERFSLILESASTNQTSMYLCASRGTGRVYSEQYFGPGTRLTVT.

The chain combines TRBV6-1 with TRBJ1-3; D is possibly TRBD1 (5 bases). The CDR3 covers 15 residues. V lost 5 bases to trimming and J lost 0 bases, with 11 bases between them. The germline CDR1 and CDR2 sequences are MNHNS and SASEGT. CDR3 sequence (DNA): TGTGCCAGCAGTCCCGGGACTGTCTCTGGAAACACCATATATTTT. Protein: CASSPGTVSGNTIYF.

For this clonotype: Relative to the germline gene, one junction end is altered; a read error may explain this. The V call is TRBV9, the J call TRBJ1-1; weak D call: TRBD1 (6 bases). Germline values: CDR1 SGDLS, CDR2 YYNGEE. CDR3 length equals 16 residues. The CDR3 is CANSVGSAGVQAEAFF. The CDR3 region has the DNA TGTGCCAACAGCGTAGGTTCAGCAGGGGTACAAGCTGAAGCTTTCTTT.

The chain joins TRBV14 to TRBJ1-4; no definite D call. The V and J ends lost 10 bases and 8 bases respectively, with 17 bases between them. In germline, CDR1 is SGHDN, CDR2 FVKESK. CDR3 length: 13 residues. The CDR3 region has the DNA TGTGCCAATCAGCGGGGAGGAGGCGAAAAACTGTTTTTT. It is translated as CANQRGGGEKLFF.

Ten or more counts support this clonotype. This chain joins TRBV28 and TRBJ2-7; D gene unclear. CDR1 is MDHEN, CDR2 SYDVKM, per germline. This CDR3 is built from 15 residues. V shed 1 base and J shed 2 bases, with 12 bases lying between them. The CDR3 loop reads CASSLSVGSPYEQYF. DNA for the CDR3: TGTGCCAGCAGTTTATCAGTGGGGTCACCCTACGAGCAGTACTTC.